A selection of T cell receptor beta chains follows, all from one sample in a study of immune characterization of retroperitoneal liposarcoma. TCRdb processed the PCR reads anew with MiXCR; each CDR3 protein has one entry. The sample carries thousands of distinct CDR3 sequences, 35% to 45% recorded once. Sequencing was done on a sample of tumor tissue. The source of these receptors is a male donor with retroperitoneal liposarcoma. Each CDR3 is given with its conserved first and last residue. D genes are given only for firm matches. The size field is filled for only some rows; it gives once, few, many or a size class.

D gene	clone size	V gene	J gene	CDR3 protein	CDR3 DNA
TRBD1	-	TRBV24-1	TRBJ2-1	CATSDPGTGYNEQFF	TGTGCCACCAGTGATCCCGGGACAGGATACAATGAGCAGTTCTTC
TRBD1	few	TRBV6-5	TRBJ2-4	CASSSRQGTKNIQYF	TGTGCCAGCAGTTCCAGACAGGGAACTAAAAACATTCAGTACTTC
TRBD2	-	TRBV6-1	TRBJ2-1	CASRASGSYNEQFF	TGTGCCAGCAGGGCTAGCGGGAGCTACAATGAGCAGTTCTTC
TRBD2	few	TRBV6-5	TRBJ2-3	CASLPSGGVSTDTQYF	TGTGCCAGCCTCCCTTCGGGGGGGGTAAGCACAGATACGCAGTATTTT
TRBD2	few	TRBV6-1	TRBJ2-7	CASSLVTGGYEQYF	TGTGCCAGCAGTTTGGTAACGGGGGGTTACGAGCAGTACTTC
TRBD2	-	TRBV27	TRBJ2-5	CASSPAGTSGTQYF	TGTGCCAGCTCCCCCGCAGGGACTAGCGGCACCCAGTACTTC
TRBD1	medium-sized	TRBV6-1	TRBJ2-6	CATGTGISGANVLTF	TGTGCCACCGGGACAGGGATCTCTGGGGCCAACGTCCTGACTTTC
TRBD2	once	TRBV6-6	TRBJ2-1	CASSPIVTSGVREQFF	TGTGCCAGCAGTCCGATCGTTACTAGCGGGGTACGTGAGCAGTTCTTC
TRBD2	-	TRBV12-3/TRBV12-4	TRBJ2-1	CASSVAGVGDEQFF	TGTGCCAGCAGTGTAGCGGGAGTAGGCGATGAGCAGTTCTTC
TRBD2	-	TRBV6-6	TRBJ2-1	CASSYRTSGTPSTQFF	TGTGCCAGCAGTTACAGGACTAGCGGGACACCGTCTACTCAGTTCTTC
TRBD2	few	TRBV6-5	TRBJ2-3	CASSPSGGGPDTQYF	TGTGCCAGCAGTCCGAGCGGGGGGGGACCAGATACGCAGTATTTT
-	once	TRBV6-1	TRBJ2-2	CASSKKGGTDTGELFF	TGTGCCAGCAGTAAGAAGGGGGGGACAGACACCGGGGAGCTGTTTTTT
TRBD2	-	TRBV27	TRBJ2-3	CASSLVAGVTDTQYF	TGTGCCAGCAGTTTAGTAGCGGGGGTCACAGATACGCAGTATTTT
-	-	TRBV12-3/TRBV12-4	TRBJ2-7	CASRTGLDYEQYF	TGTGCCAGCAGAACAGGGCTCGACTACGAGCAGTACTTC
-	-	TRBV6-1	TRBJ2-7	CASTERKNNEQYF	TGTGCCAGCACCGAACGAAAGAACAATGAGCAGTACTTC
-	few	TRBV6-6	TRBJ2-6	CASSYSLNSGANVLTF	TGTGCCAGCAGTTACTCCCTCAACTCTGGGGCCAACGTCCTGACTTTC
-	few	TRBV12-3/TRBV12-4	TRBJ2-3	CASSLGGGTDTQYF	TGTGCCAGCAGTTTAGGGGGGGGCACAGATACGCAGTATTTT
TRBD2	-	TRBV7-2	TRBJ2-3	CASSFRSGSSDTQYF	TGTGCCAGCAGCTTCCGGAGCGGGAGTTCAGATACGCAGTATTTT
-	-	TRBV6-1	TRBJ2-7	CATSGQFSYEQYF	TGTGCCACGAGTGGACAGTTCTCCTACGAGCAGTACTTC
TRBD2	few	TRBV27	TRBJ2-7	CASSLTSSSYEQYF	TGTGCCAGCAGTTTGACTAGCTCTTCCTACGAGCAGTACTTC
-	-	TRBV12-3/TRBV12-4	TRBJ2-7	CASSLWGPDNEQYF	TGTGCCAGCAGTTTATGGGGCCCGGACAATGAGCAGTACTTC
TRBD2	medium-sized	TRBV6-1	TRBJ2-1	CASSQRAGVVGRFF	TGTGCCAGCAGCCAGAGAGCGGGAGTCGTGGGTCGGTTCTTC
-	-	TRBV27	TRBJ2-3	CASSVNLGASTDTQYF	TGTGCCAGCAGTGTCAACCTAGGGGCTAGCACAGATACGCAGTATTTT
TRBD2	few	TRBV10-1	TRBJ2-7	CASSSGLAAYEQYF	TGCGCCAGCAGCTCGGGACTAGCCGCCTACGAGCAGTACTTC
-	few	TRBV7-6	TRBJ2-5	CASSLERGQETQYF	TGTGCCAGCAGCTTAGAACGGGGGCAAGAGACCCAGTACTTC
-	few	TRBV10-2	TRBJ2-1	CASSESGYQETQFF	TGCGCCAGCAGTGAGAGTGGGTACCAAGAGACCCAGTTCTTC
-	medium-sized	TRBV7-2	TRBJ2-1	CASSLGMYNEQFF	TGTGCCAGCAGCTTAGGCATGTACAATGAGCAGTTCTTC
-	-	TRBV7-6	TRBJ2-5	CASSLRTAMRETQYF	TGTGCCAGCAGCTTACGGACAGCGATGAGAGAGACCCAGTACTTC
-	medium-sized	TRBV7-2	TRBJ2-1	CASSLAKESYEQFF	TGTGCCAGCAGCTTGGCGAAGGAGTCCTATGAGCAGTTCTTC
TRBD1	-	TRBV7-8	TRBJ1-1	CASSFRTGLMNTEAFF	TGTGCCAGCAGCTTCAGGACAGGGCTTATGAACACTGAAGCTTTCTTT
-	-	TRBV28	TRBJ2-3	CASSLGGWNEQYF	TGTGCCAGCAGTTTAGGGGGGTGGAATGAGCAGTACTTT
-	medium-sized	TRBV7-6	TRBJ2-5	CASSQNPGPQYF	TGTGCCAGCAGCCAAAATCCGGGTCCCCAGTACTTC
TRBD1	few	TRBV12-3/TRBV12-4	TRBJ2-1	CASSVRPRDRGSLSSAYEQFF	TGTGCCAGCAGCGTCCGCCCCCGGGACAGGGGCTCCCTGTCCAGCGCCTACGAGCAGTTCTTC
-	few	TRBV6-1	TRBJ2-7	CASSRESQNYEQYF	TGTGCCAGCAGCAGGGAGTCCCAAAACTACGAGCAGTACTTC
-	medium-sized	TRBV6-1	TRBJ2-1	CASSERVAGNEQFF	TGTGCCAGCAGTGAACGTGTCGCCGGCAATGAGCAGTTCTTC
TRBD1	-	TRBV6-1	TRBJ2-1	CASRTGTVPFREQFF	TGTGCCAGCAGAACCGGGACAGTCCCCTTCCGGGAGCAGTTCTTC
TRBD1	few	TRBV12-5	TRBJ1-4	CASGLVQGQGFNEKLFF	TGTGCTAGTGGTTTGGTACAGGGGCAGGGCTTCAATGAAAAACTGTTTTTT
TRBD2	-	TRBV24-1	TRBJ2-1	CATSDLPFGFTSGANNEQFF	TGTGCCACCAGTGATTTGCCGTTTGGGTTTACTAGCGGGGCTAACAATGAGCAGTTCTTC
-	-	TRBV12-3/TRBV12-4	TRBJ2-4	CASSSGLLQYF	TGTGCCAGCAGTTCGGGACTCCTCCAGTACTTC
-	-	TRBV6-8	TRBJ1-1	CASSDSTTGRIEAFF	TGTGCCAGCAGTGACTCTACGACAGGCCGAATTGAAGCTTTCTTT
-	few	TRBV7-8	TRBJ1-2	CASSLAGLLNYGYTF	TGTGCCAGCAGCTTAGCAGGGCTACTAAACTATGGCTACACCTTC
-	-	TRBV7-2	TRBJ2-3	CASSLARGRTDTQYF	TGTGCCAGCAGCTTAGCGCGAGGCCGCACAGATACGCAGTATTTT
TRBD2	-	TRBV27	TRBJ2-1	CASSLGSGRPTMAQFF	TGTGCCAGCAGTTTGGGAAGCGGGAGGCCTACAATGGCGCAGTTCTTC
TRBD1	-	TRBV27	TRBJ2-3	CASSFWDRQPDTQYF	TGTGCCAGCAGTTTTTGGGACAGACAACCAGATACGCAGTATTTT
-	medium-sized	TRBV6-1	TRBJ2-7	CASSRAGARDEQYF	TGTGCCAGCAGCCGGGCAGGGGCGCGGGATGAGCAGTACTTC
-	few	TRBV6-1	TRBJ2-6	CASSEADSSGANVLTF	TGTGCCAGCAGTGAAGCGGACAGCTCTGGGGCCAACGTCCTGACTTTC
TRBD2	-	TRBV6-5	TRBJ2-1	CASEREGSYNEQFF	TGTGCCAGTGAGCGGGAGGGCTCCTACAATGAGCAGTTCTTC
-	medium-sized	TRBV7-2	TRBJ2-3	CASSLVGGDTQYF	TGTGCCAGCAGCTTAGTCGGGGGAGATACGCAGTATTTT
TRBD1	-	TRBV7-2	TRBJ2-7	CATNANQGAYEQYF	TGTGCCACCAACGCCAATCAGGGGGCTTACGAGCAGTACTTC
-	once	TRBV6-1	TRBJ2-3	CATGESFGDTQYF	TGTGCCACCGGTGAGAGCTTCGGCGATACGCAGTATTTT
TRBD2	-	TRBV27	TRBJ2-1	CASSLRASGQLDNEQFF	TGTGCCAGCAGTTTAAGGGCTAGCGGACAACTGGACAATGAGCAGTTCTTC
TRBD1	-	TRBV24-1	TRBJ2-1	CATSDQDRAETQFF	TGTGCCACCAGTGATCAGGACAGGGCGGAGACCCAGTTCTTC
-	medium-sized	TRBV6-1	TRBJ2-1	CASSDLEPYNEQFF	TGTGCCAGCAGTGATTTGGAGCCTTACAATGAGCAGTTCTTC
TRBD2	-	TRBV6-1	TRBJ2-1	CASSILAGTYNEQFF	TGTGCCAGCAGTATACTAGCGGGGACTTACAATGAGCAGTTCTTC
-	-	TRBV6-1	TRBJ2-5	CASSELSPLAKETQYF	TGTGCCAGCAGTGAATTGTCCCCGTTGGCAAAAGAGACCCAGTACTTC
-	large	TRBV6-1	TRBJ2-1	CASSEREQETQFF	TGTGCCAGCAGTGAACGGGAGCAAGAGACCCAGTTCTTC
TRBD2	few	TRBV7-2	TRBJ2-3	CASSPTSANPQYF	TGTGCCAGCAGCCCGACTAGCGCCAACCCGCAGTATTTT
TRBD2	-	TRBV6-6	TRBJ2-7	CASRGGIQTYEQYF	TGTGCCAGCAGGGGAGGGATCCAGACCTACGAGCAGTACTTC
-	-	TRBV7-6	TRBJ2-3	CASSLDILRTDTQYF	TGTGCCAGCAGCTTAGATATCCTCCGCACAGATACGCAGTATTTT